A selection of T cell receptor beta chains follows, all from one sample in a study of CD8+CD57+ T cells in acquired aplastic anemia. TCRdb reanalysed the reads using MiXCR and keeps one entry per CDR3 protein. The table shows approximately 180,000 distinct CDR3 sequences, with roughly 48% occurring only once. The material sequenced was sorted CD4+, CD8+, or CD8+CD57+ T cells (not recorded which) from PBMCs. Every receptor here comes from a human donor with aplastic anemia. Both conserved end residues are trimmed from each CDR3. Each record gives: V gene, clone size, J gene, CDR3 protein. Only part of the rows carry a size: once, few, many, or a class if the clone is expanded.

TRBV20-1,-,TRBJ1-3,SAGGAPYSGSTIY
TRBV20-1,many,TRBJ1-5,SASPELGGNQPQH
TRBV5-1,many,TRBJ2-7,ASRTGTGTYEQY
TRBV7-3,-,TRBJ2-3,ASSPDRSDTQY
TRBV2,many,TRBJ1-5,ASSRQGWTNQPQH
TRBV24-1,-,TRBJ2-2,ATSDRRQGNTGELF
TRBV7-3,-,TRBJ2-3,ASSLVPGPDTQY
TRBV2,-,TRBJ2-7,ASSGQRVYEQY
TRBV10-1,many,TRBJ1-5,ANWTLGVRQPQH
TRBV7-3,many,TRBJ2-7,ASSLGVAGEQY
TRBV6-1,few,TRBJ2-5,ASSPRTVGRRETQY
TRBV6-5,few,TRBJ2-2,ASTADRANTGELF
TRBV15,many,TRBJ2-5,ATSRGGRETQY
TRBV7-9,-,TRBJ2-1,ASSATPYNEQF
TRBV10-2,-,TRBJ2-7,ATSTRQPSSYEQY
TRBV5-1,many,TRBJ1-2,ASSSGTDYGYT
TRBV7-9,many,TRBJ1-6,ASSFGPGTSYNSPLH
TRBV18,few,TRBJ2-5,ASSKGLAGVQETQY
TRBV5-1,many,TRBJ1-6,ATQTRNSPNSPLH
TRBV19,many,TRBJ2-3,ASSTSARVSGTQY
TRBV20-1,many,TRBJ1-4,SAAQVQIPEKLF
TRBV19,-,TRBJ1-5,ASSIAYGQGMSNQPQH
TRBV20-1,-,TRBJ2-3,SARVTGVPDTQY
TRBV19,-,TRBJ2-6,ASSEGTGASGANVLT
TRBV29-1,once,TRBJ2-1,SVAGTGSNEQF
TRBV19,few,TRBJ2-5,ASLGTGPRETQY
TRBV20-1,-,TRBJ1-1,SAAPGGGKKAF
TRBV24-1,once,TRBJ2-1,ATSVTGGRVFGQF